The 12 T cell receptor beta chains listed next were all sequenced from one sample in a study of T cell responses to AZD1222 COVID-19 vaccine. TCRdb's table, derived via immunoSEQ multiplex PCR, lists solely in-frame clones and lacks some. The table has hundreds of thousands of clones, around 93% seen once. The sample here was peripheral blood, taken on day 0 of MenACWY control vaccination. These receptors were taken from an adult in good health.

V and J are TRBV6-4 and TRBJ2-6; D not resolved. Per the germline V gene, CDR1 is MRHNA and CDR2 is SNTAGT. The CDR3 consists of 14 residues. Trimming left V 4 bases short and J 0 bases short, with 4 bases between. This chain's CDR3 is CASSAHSGANVLTF. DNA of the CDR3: TGTGCCAGCAGTGCACACTCTGGGGCCAACGTCCTGACTTTC.

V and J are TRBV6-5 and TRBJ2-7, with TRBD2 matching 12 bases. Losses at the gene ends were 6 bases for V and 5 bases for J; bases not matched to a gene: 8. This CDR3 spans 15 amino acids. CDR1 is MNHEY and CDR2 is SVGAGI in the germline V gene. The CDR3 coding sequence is TGTGCCAGCAGCCGTGGGGCTAGCGGGGGGGACGAGCAGTACTTC. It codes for CASSRGASGGDEQYF.

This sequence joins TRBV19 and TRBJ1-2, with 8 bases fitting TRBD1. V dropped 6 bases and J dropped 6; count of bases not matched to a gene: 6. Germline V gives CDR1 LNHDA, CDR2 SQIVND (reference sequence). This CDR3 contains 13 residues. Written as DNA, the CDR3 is TGTGCCAGTAGAATACAGGGGGAGGATGGCTACACCTTC. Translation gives CASRIQGEDGYTF.

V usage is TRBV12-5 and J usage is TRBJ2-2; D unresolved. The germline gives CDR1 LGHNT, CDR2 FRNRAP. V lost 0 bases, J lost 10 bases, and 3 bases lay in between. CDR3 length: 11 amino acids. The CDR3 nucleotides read TGTGCTAGTGGTTTGGTGGAGGAGCTGTTTTTT. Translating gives CASGLVEELFF.

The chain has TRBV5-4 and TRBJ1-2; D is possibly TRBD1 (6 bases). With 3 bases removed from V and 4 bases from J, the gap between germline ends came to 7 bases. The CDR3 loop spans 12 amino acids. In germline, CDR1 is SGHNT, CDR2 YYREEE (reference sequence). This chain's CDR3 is CASSSDSYGYTF. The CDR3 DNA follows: TGTGCCAGCAGCTCGGACAGCTATGGCTACACCTTC.

The CDR3 protein is CASSMTGGEQYF. In DNA form, the CDR3 reads TGTGCCAGCAGCATGACAGGGGGCGAGCAGTACTTC. This rearrangement joins TRBV4-2 to TRBJ2-7, with 9 bases fitting TRBD1. CDR3 size: 12 residues. The germline gives CDR1 LGHNA, CDR2 YNFKEQ. V gave up 5 bases and J gave up 6 bases; unmatched junction bases: 2.

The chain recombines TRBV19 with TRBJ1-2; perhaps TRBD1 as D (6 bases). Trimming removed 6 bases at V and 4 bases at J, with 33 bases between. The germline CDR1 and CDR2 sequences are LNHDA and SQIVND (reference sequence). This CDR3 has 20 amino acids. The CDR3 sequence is CASSPLVGDRPLSSSYGYTF. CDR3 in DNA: TGTGCCAGTAGCCCACTCGTAGGTGACAGGCCGTTATCATCGTCCTATGGCTACACCTTC. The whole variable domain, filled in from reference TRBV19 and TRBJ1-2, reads DGGITQSPKYLFRKEGQNVTLSCEQNLNHDAMYWYRQDPGQGLRLIYYSQIVNDFQKGDIAEGYSVSREKKESFPLTVTSAQKNPTAFYLCASSPLVGDRPLSSSYGYTFGSGTRLTVV.

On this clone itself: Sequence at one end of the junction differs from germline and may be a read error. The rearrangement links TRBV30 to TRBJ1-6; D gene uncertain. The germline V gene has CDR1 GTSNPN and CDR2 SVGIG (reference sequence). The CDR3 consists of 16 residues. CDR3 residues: CGWRVAGSSYNSPLHF. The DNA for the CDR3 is TGTGGCTGGCGAGTCGCAGGCAGCTCCTATAATTCACCCCTCCACTTT.

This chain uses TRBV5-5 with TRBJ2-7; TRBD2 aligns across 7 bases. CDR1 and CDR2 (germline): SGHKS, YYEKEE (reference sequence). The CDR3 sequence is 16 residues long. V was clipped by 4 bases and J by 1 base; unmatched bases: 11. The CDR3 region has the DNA TGTGCCAGCAGCACGGCGGGACGAGCGGGGTCCTACGAGCAGTACTTC. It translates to CASSTAGRAGSYEQYF.

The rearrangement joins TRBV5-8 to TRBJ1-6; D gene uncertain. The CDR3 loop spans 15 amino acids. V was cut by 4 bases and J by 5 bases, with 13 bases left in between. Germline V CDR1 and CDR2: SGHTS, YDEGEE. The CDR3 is CASSPDGLDNSPLHF. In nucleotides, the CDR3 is TGTGCCAGCAGCCCTGACGGTTTGGATAATTCACCCCTCCACTTT.

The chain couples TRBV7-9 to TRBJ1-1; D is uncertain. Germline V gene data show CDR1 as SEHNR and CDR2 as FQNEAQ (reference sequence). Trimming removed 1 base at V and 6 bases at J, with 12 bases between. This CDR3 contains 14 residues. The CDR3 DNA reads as TGTGCCAGCAGCTTAGAAGGCAGGAGGGCTGAAGCTTTCTTT. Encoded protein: CASSLEGRRAEAFF.

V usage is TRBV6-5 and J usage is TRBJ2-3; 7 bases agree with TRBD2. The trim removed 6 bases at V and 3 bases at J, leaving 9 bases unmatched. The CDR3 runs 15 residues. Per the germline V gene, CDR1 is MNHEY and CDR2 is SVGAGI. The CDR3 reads CASRDKRGGTDTQYF. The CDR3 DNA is TGTGCCAGCAGAGATAAGCGGGGTGGGACAGATACGCAGTATTTT.